One and the same sample provided the 5 T cell receptor beta chains below, sequenced in a study of Graves' ophthalmopathy and Graves' hyperthyroidism. Investigators amplified TCR beta CDR3 regions from RNA transcripts. HTBI primers were employed in first-round RT-PCR, then a second-round multiplex PCR followed. TCRdb passed the multiplex PCR reads through MiXCR, listing each CDR3 protein once. The table has approximately 160,000 distinct CDR3 sequences, 39% seen once. The sequenced material came from peripheral blood. These receptors all come from a man aged 25 to 40 with Graves' ophthalmopathy.

Ten or more counts support this clonotype. The chain recombines TRBV14 with TRBJ2-7, with 7 positions matching TRBD1. In germline, CDR1 is SGHDN, CDR2 FVKESK. V was pared by 0 bases and J by 7 bases, with 12 bases of the junction left unmatched. The CDR3 contains 16 residues. The CDR3 coding sequence is TGTGCCAGCAGCCAAGATTTGACAGGGATCCCTAAAGAGCAGTACTTC. Translated: CASSQDLTGIPKEQYF. The full variable domain, with the rest looked up from reference TRBV14 and TRBJ2-7, is EAGVTQFPSHSVIEKGQTVTLRCDPISGHDNLYWYRRVMGKEIKFLLHFVKESKQDESGMPNNRFLAERTGGTYSTLKVQPAELEDSGVYFCASSQDLTGIPKEQYFGPGTRLTVT.

DNA of the CDR3: TGCGCCAGCAGCTTAAAGACTAGCAGCTACGAGCAGTACTTC. This encodes CASSLKTSSYEQYF. This chain connects TRBV5-1 to TRBJ2-7; 7 bases line up with TRBD2. CDR3 length: 14 amino acids. After removal of 2 bases from V and 3 bases from J, the junction contained 5 bases not matched to a gene. Per germline, CDR1 SGHRS and CDR2 YFSETQ. The full variable domain, completed using reference TRBV5-1 and TRBJ2-7, is KAGVTQTPRYLIKTRGQQVTLSCSPISGHRSVSWYQQTPGQGLQFLFEYFSETQRNKGNFPGRFSGRQFSNSRSEMNVSTLELGDSALYLCASSLKTSSYEQYFGPGTRLTVT.

J is TRBJ2-2 and V is TRBV6-1, with 9 bases identical to TRBD1. The germline V gene encodes CDR1 MNHNS and CDR2 SASEGT. The CDR3 length is 13 residues. The junction had 4 bases not matched to a gene; V was cut back by 11 bases and J by 3 bases. DNA for the CDR3: TGTGCCTTCCGGGACAGGGACACCGGGGAGCTGTTTTTT. It encodes CAFRDRDTGELFF.

This clonotype was recorded many times. V is TRBV6-1 and J is TRBJ1-1; a possible D gene is TRBD1 (6 bases). Germline V lookup: CDR1 MNHNS, CDR2 SASEGT. V lost 8 bases to trimming and J lost 5 bases, with 15 bases between them. The CDR3 extends over 13 amino acids. The CDR3 DNA sequence: TGTGCCAGCGCCCAAGGGGGATTTACTGAAGCTTTCTTT. The encoded protein is CASAQGGFTEAFF.

This clonotype was seen many times. This chain uses TRBV6-1 with TRBJ2-5; D assignment may be TRBD1 or TRBD2 (5 bases each). This CDR3 region has 14 residues. Trimming stripped 2 bases from V and 3 bases from J, with 10 bases between. Germline lookup yields CDR1 MNHNS and CDR2 SASEGT. The CDR3 region is CASSETGGEETQYF. The CDR3 nucleotides read TGTGCCAGCAGTGAAACTGGGGGAGAAGAGACCCAGTACTTC.